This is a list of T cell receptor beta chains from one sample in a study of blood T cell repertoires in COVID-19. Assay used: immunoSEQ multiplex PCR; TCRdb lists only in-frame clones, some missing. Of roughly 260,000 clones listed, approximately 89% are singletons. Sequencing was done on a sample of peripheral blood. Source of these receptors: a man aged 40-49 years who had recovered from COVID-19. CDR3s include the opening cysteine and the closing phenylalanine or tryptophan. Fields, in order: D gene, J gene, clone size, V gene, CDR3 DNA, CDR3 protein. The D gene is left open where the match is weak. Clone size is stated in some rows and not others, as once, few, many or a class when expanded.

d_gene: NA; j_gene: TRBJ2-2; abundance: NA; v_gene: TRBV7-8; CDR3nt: TGTGCCAGCAGCTTAAAGCACCGGGGGTCCGCGAACACCGGGGAGCTGTTTTTT; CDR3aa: CASSLKHRGSANTGELFF
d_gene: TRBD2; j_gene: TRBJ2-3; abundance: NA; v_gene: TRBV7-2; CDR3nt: TGTGCCAGCAGCTTAGCCCGGGGGGGCCGGGCAGATACGCAGTATTTT; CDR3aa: CASSLARGGRADTQYF
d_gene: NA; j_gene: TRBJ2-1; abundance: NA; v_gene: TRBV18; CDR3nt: TGTGCCAGCTCACGCGAGGAGGAAAATGAGCAGTTCTTC; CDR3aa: CASSREEENEQFF
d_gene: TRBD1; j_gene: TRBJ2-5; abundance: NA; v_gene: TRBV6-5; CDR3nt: TGTGCCAGCAGTTACTCGAGGACAGGAGGTTTAGAGACCCAGTACTTC; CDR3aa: CASSYSRTGGLETQYF
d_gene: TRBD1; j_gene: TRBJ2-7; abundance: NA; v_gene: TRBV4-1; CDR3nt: TGCGCCAGCAGCCAACCAGATAAAGCAGGTTCGCGACGACAGGGAGATGGCGAGCAGTACTTC; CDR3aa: CASSQPDKAGSRRQGDGEQYF
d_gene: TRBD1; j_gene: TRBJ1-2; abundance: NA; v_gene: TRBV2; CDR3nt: TGTGCCAGCAGAAAAGGGACAGGCTCGGACTATGGCTACACCTTC; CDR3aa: CASRKGTGSDYGYTF
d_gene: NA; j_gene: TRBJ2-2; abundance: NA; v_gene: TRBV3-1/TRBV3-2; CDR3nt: TGTGCCAGCAGCCCCCTTCTCCACTCGAACACCGGGGAGCTGTTTTTT; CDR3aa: CASSPLLHSNTGELFF
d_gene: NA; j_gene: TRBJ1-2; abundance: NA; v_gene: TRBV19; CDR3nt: TGTGCCAGTAGTCCCCCCCCTCGGGGATCCGGCGGCTACACCTTC; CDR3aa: CASSPPPRGSGGYTF
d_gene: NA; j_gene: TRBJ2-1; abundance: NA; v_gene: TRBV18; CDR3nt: TGTGCCAGTGGAGGACCTTCCAAAGGCAATGAGCAGTTCTTC; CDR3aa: CASGGPSKGNEQFF
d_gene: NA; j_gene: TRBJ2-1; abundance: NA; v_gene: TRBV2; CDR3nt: TGTGCCACCCTACCCCGGGGGACTCACCTTTTCTTC; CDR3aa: CATLPRGTHLFF
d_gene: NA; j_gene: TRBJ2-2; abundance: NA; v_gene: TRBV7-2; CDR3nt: TGTGCCAGCAGCTTAAGGGGGATCGACACCGGGGAGCTGTTTTTT; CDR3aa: CASSLRGIDTGELFF
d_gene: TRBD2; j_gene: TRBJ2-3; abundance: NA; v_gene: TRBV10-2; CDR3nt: TGCGCCAGCTCGGGGGGTAGCACAGATACGCAGTATTTT; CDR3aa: CASSGGSTDTQYF
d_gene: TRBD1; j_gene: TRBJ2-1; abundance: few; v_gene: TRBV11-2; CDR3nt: TGTGCCAGCAGCTTATTAGGGACAGAGCACAATGAGCAGTTCTTC; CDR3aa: CASSLLGTEHNEQFF
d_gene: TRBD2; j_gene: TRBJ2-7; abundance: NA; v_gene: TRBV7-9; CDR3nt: TGTGCCAGCAGCTTTCGTAGCGGGGGGAACTCCTACGAGCAGTACTTC; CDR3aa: CASSFRSGGNSYEQYF
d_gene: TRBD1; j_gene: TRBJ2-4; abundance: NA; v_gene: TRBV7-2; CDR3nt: TGTGCCAGCAGCTTGGCTGGGACAGGGGGCAGCCCGGACATTCAGTACTTC; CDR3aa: CASSLAGTGGSPDIQYF
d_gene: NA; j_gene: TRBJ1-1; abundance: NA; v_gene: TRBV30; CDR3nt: TGTGCCTGGAGTAAAGGCCCTCGGGGGGGGTTT; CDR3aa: CAWSKGPRGGF
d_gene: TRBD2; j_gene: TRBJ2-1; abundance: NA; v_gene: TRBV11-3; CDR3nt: TGTGCCAGCAGCTATAGGACTAGCAGTTACAATGAGCAGTTCTTC; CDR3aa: CASSYRTSSYNEQFF
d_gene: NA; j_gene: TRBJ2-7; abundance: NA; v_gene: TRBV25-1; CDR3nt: TGTGCCAGCAGTGAATTACCGACAGCAACGTACTTC; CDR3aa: CASSELPTATYF
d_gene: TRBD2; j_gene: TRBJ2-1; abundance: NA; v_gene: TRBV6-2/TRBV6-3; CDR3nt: TGTGCCAGCAGTTACTCGACTAGCGGGAGCAGTGAGCAGTTCTTC; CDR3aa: CASSYSTSGSSEQFF
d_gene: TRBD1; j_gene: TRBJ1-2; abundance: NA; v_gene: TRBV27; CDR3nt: TGTGCCAGCAGTTTAGTGCAGGGGGCACACTATGGCTACACCTTC; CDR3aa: CASSLVQGAHYGYTF
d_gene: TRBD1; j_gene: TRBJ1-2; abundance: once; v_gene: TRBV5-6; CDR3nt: TGTGCCAGCAGCCTGAAGGGGGCCACCGAAGGAGGTGGCTACACCTTC; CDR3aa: CASSLKGATEGGGYTF
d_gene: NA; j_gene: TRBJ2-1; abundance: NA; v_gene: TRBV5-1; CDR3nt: TGCGCCAGCAGCTTGGATTCTTACAATGAGCAGTTCTTC; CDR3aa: CASSLDSYNEQFF
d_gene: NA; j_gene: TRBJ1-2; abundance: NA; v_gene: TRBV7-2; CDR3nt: TGTGCCAGCAGCCCTCGGGAGACATCCTATGGCTACACCTTC; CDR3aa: CASSPRETSYGYTF
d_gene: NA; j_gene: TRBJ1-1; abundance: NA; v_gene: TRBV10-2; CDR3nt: TGCGCCAGCAGTGAATCGCGTGGGCGGGGGTCCACTGAAGCTTTCTTT; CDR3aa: CASSESRGRGSTEAFF
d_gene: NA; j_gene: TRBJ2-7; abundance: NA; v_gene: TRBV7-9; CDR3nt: TGTGCCAGCAGCTCCTTCGCGGACACGTCCTACGAGCAGTACTTC; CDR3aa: CASSSFADTSYEQYF
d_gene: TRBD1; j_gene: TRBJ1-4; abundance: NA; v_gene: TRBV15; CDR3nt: TGTGCCACCAGCAGAGATACACAGGGGATTGGGGAAAAACTGTTTTTT; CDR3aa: CATSRDTQGIGEKLFF
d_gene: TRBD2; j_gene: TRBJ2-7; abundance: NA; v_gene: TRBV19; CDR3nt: TGTGCCACCTCTCCCAGACTAGCGGGAGTCTACGAGCAGTACTTC; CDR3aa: CATSPRLAGVYEQYF
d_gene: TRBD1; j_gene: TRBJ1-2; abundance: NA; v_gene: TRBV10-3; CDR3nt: TGTGCCATGACCAGGGACAGGGATGGCTATGGCTACACCTTC; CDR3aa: CAMTRDRDGYGYTF
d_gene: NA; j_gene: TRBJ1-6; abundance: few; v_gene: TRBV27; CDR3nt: TGTGCCAGCACCCAGCCCTTTCTAGGCTCACCCCTCCACTTT; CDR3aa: CASTQPFLGSPLHF
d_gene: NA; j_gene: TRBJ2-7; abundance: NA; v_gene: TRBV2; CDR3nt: TGTGCCAGCAGTGAAGAGACTACTAACGAGCAGTACTTC; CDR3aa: CASSEETTNEQYF
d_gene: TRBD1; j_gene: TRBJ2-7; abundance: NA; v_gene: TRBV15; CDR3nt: TGTGCCACCAGCAGAAAACAGGGGTCCCCTCGCGAGCAGTACTTC; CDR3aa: CATSRKQGSPREQYF